The source of this T cell receptor (beta chain) is a study of CD8+ T cells in alopecia areata. The treatment was: oral pan-JAK inhibitor, 5-10 mg twice daily. As part of sample collection, lesional scalp punch biopsies and peripheral blood were taken from alopecia areata patients. Extracted RNA was reverse transcribed into cDNA, the sequencing template. Clones were sequenced by immunoSEQ multiplex PCR, and TCRdb holds only the in-frame ones, with some missing. The sample lists around 200,000 clones, around three fifths occurring once. V was pared by 6 bases and J by 9 bases, with 11 bases between. Germline V CDR1 and CDR2: PRHDT, FYEKMQ (reference sequence). This CDR3 comprises 12 residues.

The chain links TRBV13 to TRBJ2-2, with a possible D match to TRBD2 (6 bases). The source was CD8+ T cells sorted from blood, collected at week 24, from a patient treated with tofacitinib. The receptor was derived from a human donor with alopecia areata. The CDR3 DNA is TGTGCCAGCAGTGAGGGGAGGCGGGAGCTGTTTTTT. Its translation: CASSEGRRELFF.